The sequence of this T cell receptor beta chain was determined in a study of tissue T cells after allogeneic stem cell transplantation. Only in-frame clones appear in the TCRdb table, and some are missing; sequencing was by immunoSEQ multiplex PCR. The repertoire consists of roughly 5,000 clones, with roughly 44% occurring once and the leading ten covering roughly 3%. This CDR3 is built from 15 residues. Germline V gene lookup returns CDR1 KGHTA and CDR2 FQNQQP. As concerns this clone: As yet, its antigen is unknown. All gene names here are mouse names. The sequence runs out 1 residue before the end of the CDR3; the remainder is reconstructed from the germline J gene.

Study-wide points: Motif-based clustering found tissue-specific repertoire signatures shared across patients, though few clones were shared. Within patients, tissue anatomy strongly shaped TCR repertoire composition. The study did not identify alloreactive or antigen-specific tissue TCRs, and some clones might be persisting host cells.

The sample's time point: mouse harvest day 7 after allogeneic transplant. The graft held 10^6 splenic CD5+ T cells and 10^7 T-cell-depleted bone marrow cells. Source material: skin. This TCR derives from a female BALB/c mouse given C57BL/6 T cells with graft-versus-host disease after an allogeneic hematopoietic cell transplant. J is TRBJ2-3 and V is TRBV23; TRBD2, the table's D call, lacks a check against the DNA. The CDR3 sequence: CSSSQLGSSAETLYF. The part of the CDR3 DNA that was read is TGCTCCAGCAGTCAACTGGGGTCTAGTGCAGAAACGCTGTAT.